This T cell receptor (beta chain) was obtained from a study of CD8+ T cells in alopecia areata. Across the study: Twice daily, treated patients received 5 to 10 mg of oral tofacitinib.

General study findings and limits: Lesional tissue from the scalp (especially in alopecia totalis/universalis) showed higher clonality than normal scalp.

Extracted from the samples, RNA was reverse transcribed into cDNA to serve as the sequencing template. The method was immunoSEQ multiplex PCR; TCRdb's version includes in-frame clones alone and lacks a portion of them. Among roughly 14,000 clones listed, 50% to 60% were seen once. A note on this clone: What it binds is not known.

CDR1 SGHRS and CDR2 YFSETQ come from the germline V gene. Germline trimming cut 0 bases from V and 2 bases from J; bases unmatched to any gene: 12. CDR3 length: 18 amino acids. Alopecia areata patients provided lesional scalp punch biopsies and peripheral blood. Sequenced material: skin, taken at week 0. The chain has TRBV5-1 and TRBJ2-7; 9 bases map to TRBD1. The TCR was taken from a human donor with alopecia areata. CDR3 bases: TGCGCCAGCAGCTTGGAACGTCGAGAGGGACAGGGCACCTACGAGCAGTACTTC. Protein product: CASSLERREGQGTYEQYF.